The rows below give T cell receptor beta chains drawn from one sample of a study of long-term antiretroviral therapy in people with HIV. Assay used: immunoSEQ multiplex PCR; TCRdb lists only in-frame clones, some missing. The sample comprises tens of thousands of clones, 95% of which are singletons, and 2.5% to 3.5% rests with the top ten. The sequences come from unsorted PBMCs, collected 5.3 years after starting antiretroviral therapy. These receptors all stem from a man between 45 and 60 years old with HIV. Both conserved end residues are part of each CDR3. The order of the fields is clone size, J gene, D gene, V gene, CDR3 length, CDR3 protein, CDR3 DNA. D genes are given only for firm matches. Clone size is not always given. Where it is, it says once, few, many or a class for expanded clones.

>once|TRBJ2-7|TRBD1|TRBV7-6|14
CASSLGQNTYEQYF
TGTGCCAGCAGCTTGGGACAGAATACCTACGAGCAGTACTTC
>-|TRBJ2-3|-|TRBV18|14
CASSQRSGTDTQYF
TGTGCCAGCTCACAGAGATCAGGAACAGATACGCAGTATTTT
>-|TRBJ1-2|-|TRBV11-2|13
CASSRGLNYGYTF
TGTGCCAGCAGCCGGGGCCTTAACTATGGCTACACCTTC
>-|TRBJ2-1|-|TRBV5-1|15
CASSLPGLDRKEQFF
TGCGCCAGCAGCCTCCCGGGACTCGATCGGAAAGAGCAGTTCTTC
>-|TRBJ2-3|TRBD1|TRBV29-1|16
CSVEDPETGSTDTQYF
TGCAGCGTTGAAGATCCCGAGACAGGGAGCACAGATACGCAGTATTTT
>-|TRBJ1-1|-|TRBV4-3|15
CASSQDRDLNTEAFF
TGCGCCAGCAGCCAAGATAGGGACCTTAACACTGAAGCTTTCTTT
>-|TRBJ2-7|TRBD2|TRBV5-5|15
CASSGLAGGRYEQYF
TGTGCCAGCAGCGGGCTAGCGGGGGGAAGGTACGAGCAGTACTTC
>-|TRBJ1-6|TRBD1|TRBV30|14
CAWSLGQGDSPLHF
TGTGCCTGGAGCCTCGGACAGGGGGATTCACCCCTCCACTTT
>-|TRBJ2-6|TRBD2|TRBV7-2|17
CASSSSGLASGANVLTF
TGTGCCAGCAGCTCATCGGGACTAGCGTCTGGGGCCAACGTCCTGACTTTC
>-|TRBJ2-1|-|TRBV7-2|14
CATKMVSSYNEQFF
TGTGCCACGAAGATGGTAAGCTCCTACAATGAGCAGTTCTTC
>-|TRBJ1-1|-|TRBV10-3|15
CAIRDVAVSGTEAFF
TGTGCCATCAGGGACGTTGCTGTTTCGGGCACTGAAGCTTTCTTT
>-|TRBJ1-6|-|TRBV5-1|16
CASSLGGSSYNSPLHF
TGCGCCAGCAGCCTGGGTGGGAGCTCCTATAATTCACCCCTCCACTTT
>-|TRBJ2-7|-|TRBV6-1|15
CASSEAAGAPYEQYF
TGTGCCAGCAGTGAAGCGGCAGGGGCTCCCTACGAGCAGTACTTC
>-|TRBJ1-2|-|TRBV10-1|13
CASSDNREYGYTF
TGCGCCAGCAGTGACAACAGGGAGTATGGCTACACCTTC
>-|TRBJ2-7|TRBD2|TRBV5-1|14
CASSQVGGSYEQYF
TGCGCCAGCAGCCAGGTGGGAGGGTCCTACGAGCAGTACTTC
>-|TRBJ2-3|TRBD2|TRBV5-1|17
CASSSGRGGRLTDTQYF
TGCGCCAGCAGCTCTGGGCGGGGGGGCCGGCTCACAGATACGCAGTATTTT
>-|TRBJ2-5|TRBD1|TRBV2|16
CASSPQGTGLEETQYF
TGTGCCAGCAGCCCCCAGGGGACAGGGTTGGAAGAGACCCAGTACTTC
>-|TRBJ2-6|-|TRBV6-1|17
CASSERALHSGANVLTF
TGTGCCAGCAGTGAGCGAGCACTCCACTCTGGGGCCAACGTCCTGACTTTC
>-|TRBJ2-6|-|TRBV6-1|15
CASSGPVSGANVLTF
TGTGCCAGCAGTGGGCCTGTGTCTGGGGCCAACGTCCTGACTTTC
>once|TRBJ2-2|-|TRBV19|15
CASSIQGANTGELFF
TGTGCCAGTAGTATACAGGGCGCGAACACCGGGGAGCTGTTTTTT
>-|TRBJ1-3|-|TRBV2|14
CASTRQSSGNTIYF
TGTGCCAGCACTAGACAGTCCTCTGGAAACACCATATATTTT
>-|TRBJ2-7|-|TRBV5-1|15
CASSFKGGGRDEQYF
TGCGCCAGCAGCTTTAAGGGGGGGGGCCGGGACGAGCAGTACTTC
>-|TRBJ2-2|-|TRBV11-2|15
CASSLGHTNTGELFF
TGTGCCAGCAGCTTAGGGCATACGAACACCGGGGAGCTGTTTTTT
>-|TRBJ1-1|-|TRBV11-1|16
CASSLPSGGGNTEAFF
TGTGCCAGCAGCTTACCGTCAGGTGGGGGGAACACTGAAGCTTTCTTT
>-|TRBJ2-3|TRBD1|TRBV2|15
CASSGDRGYSDTQYF
TGTGCCAGCAGTGGGGACAGGGGGTATTCAGATACGCAGTATTTT
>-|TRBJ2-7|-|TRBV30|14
CAWSVSYRAYEQYF
TGTGCCTGGAGTGTCAGTTACAGGGCCTACGAGCAGTACTTC
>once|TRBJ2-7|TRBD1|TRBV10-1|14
CASSQRQGSYEQYF
TGCGCCAGCAGTCAAAGACAGGGGTCCTACGAGCAGTACTTC